Following are 16 T cell receptor beta chains from one sample sequenced in a study of CD8 T cells in Susac syndrome. A quantity of roughly 0.5 to 1 ug RNA underwent reverse transcription using random hexamers. MiXCR, run by TCRdb on the immunoSEQ multiplex PCR reads, gives a single entry per CDR3 protein. Counted here are approximately 270,000 distinct CDR3 sequences, just over 90% occurring once; the ten biggest clones make up approximately 0.072%. The specimen was CD4+ T cells from PBMCs. The receptors derive from a human donor with multiple sclerosis.

The chain joins TRBV29-1 to TRBJ2-2; D might be TRBD1 (5 bases). V dropped 6 bases and J dropped 5 bases, with 13 bases sitting between them. The length of the CDR3 is 13 residues. Per germline, CDR1 SQVTM and CDR2 ANQGSEA. The CDR3 region has the DNA TGCAGCGTACGCGTAAGACAGACCGGGGAGCTGTTTTTT. It codes for CSVRVRQTGELFF.

The rearrangement links TRBV21-1 to TRBJ2-4. TRBV21-1 is a pseudogene. CDR3 length: 16 amino acids. CDR3 DNA: TGTGCCAGCAGCAAAGAGGTTGACATCGCCAAAAACATTCAGTACTTC. It yields the protein CASSKEVDIAKNIQYF.

The gene calls are TRBV5-1 and TRBJ1-1; 10 nucleotides agree with TRBD1. The V and J ends lost 4 bases and 0 bases, in that order; junction bases with no gene match: 3. The CDR3 spans 15 residues. In germline, CDR1 is SGHRS, CDR2 YFSETQ. CDR3 sequence (DNA): TGCGCCAGCAGCGGGACAGGGGCCTTGAACACTGAAGCTTTCTTT. It yields the protein CASSGTGALNTEAFF.

V and J are TRBV6-5 and TRBJ1-4; D is perhaps TRBD1 (5 bases). There are 16 residues in the CDR3. V was pared by 2 bases and J by 3 bases, with 13 bases between. CDR1 and CDR2 (germline): MNHEY, SVGAGI. CDR3 nucleotide sequence: TGTGCCAGCAGTTACGAGCAGGGCCCCTCTAATGAAAAACTGTTTTTT. Translating it yields CASSYEQGPSNEKLFF.

The chain is built from TRBV7-9 and TRBJ2-2; D remains unclear. The CDR3 loop spans 18 amino acids. Trimming removed 6 bases from V and 6 bases from J, with 26 bases in between. The germline V gene encodes CDR1 SEHNR and CDR2 FQNEAQ (reference sequence). CDR3 sequence: CASSSSDDWKAISGELFF. The CDR3 bases are TGTGCCAGCAGTTCATCGGACGACTGGAAGGCTATCTCCGGGGAGCTGTTTTTT.

This chain connects TRBV3-1 to TRBJ2-7; D is unresolved. The CDR3 is made up of 14 amino acids. The V end was cut by 0 bases, the J end by 0 bases, with 6 bases between. Germline-derived CDR1 and CDR2 are LGHDT and YNNKEL (reference sequence). CDR3 bases: TGTGCCAGCAGCCAAGATCCCCGCTCCTACGAGCAGTACTTC. Translated: CASSQDPRSYEQYF.

This chain links TRBV9 with TRBJ2-3; 8 bases agree with TRBD2. Trimming removed 2 bases from V and 6 bases from J; junction bases left unmatched: 5. This CDR3 has 14 residues. CDR1 is SGDLS and CDR2 is YYNGEE in the germline V gene. DNA for the CDR3: TGTGCCAGCAGCGTTGGGACTAGGGTGGATACGCAGTATTTT. Residues: CASSVGTRVDTQYF. Using reference TRBV9 and TRBJ2-3 for the parts outside the CDR3, the full variable domain is DSGVTQTPKHLITATGQRVTLRCSPRSGDLSVYWYQQSLDQGLQFLIQYYNGEERAKGNILERFSAQQFPDLHSELNLSSLELGDSALYFCASSVGTRVDTQYFGPGTRLTVL.

This clonotype was seen more than once but under ten times. The V call is TRBV27, the J call TRBJ2-1; 11 nucleotides agree with TRBD2. The CDR3 has 14 amino acids. V lost 11 bases and J lost 5; bases outside the gene matches: 8. From germline, CDR1 is MNHEY and CDR2 SMNVEV (reference sequence). CDR3: CAGQTSGIHNEQFF. In nucleotides, the CDR3 is TGTGCCGGTCAGACTAGCGGGATTCACAATGAGCAGTTCTTC.

The chain couples TRBV9 to TRBJ2-1; 14 bases match TRBD2. Trimming cost V 4 bases and J 9 bases; bases outside gene matches: 3. Germline CDR1 SGDLS, CDR2 YYNGEE. The CDR3 runs to 14 residues. CDR3 region: CASSQGLAGGEQFF. CDR3 nucleotide sequence: TGTGCCAGCAGCCAAGGACTAGCGGGAGGTGAGCAGTTCTTC.

The chain employs TRBV18 and TRBJ1-1; D unresolved. Trimming left V 3 bases short and J 0 bases short, with 11 bases between. The germline V gene encodes CDR1 KGHSH and CDR2 LQKENI. There are 15 residues in the CDR3. This CDR3 is CASSPLHPMNTEAFF. In DNA, the CDR3 is TGTGCCAGCTCACCCCTGCACCCCATGAACACTGAAGCTTTCTTT.

V usage is TRBV9 and J usage is TRBJ1-5; D remains unclear. Germline CDR1 and CDR2: SGDLS and YYNGEE. The CDR3 covers 13 residues. V was clipped by 4 bases and J by 7 bases, with 12 bases between them. This chain's CDR3 is CASSLFPSQPQHF. DNA for the CDR3: TGTGCCAGCAGCCTCTTCCCGAGCCAGCCCCAGCATTTT. The whole variable domain, filled in from reference TRBV9 and TRBJ1-5, reads DSGVTQTPKHLITATGQRVTLRCSPRSGDLSVYWYQQSLDQGLQFLIQYYNGEERAKGNILERFSAQQFPDLHSELNLSSLELGDSALYFCASSLFPSQPQHFGDGTRLSIL.

J is TRBJ2-5 and V is TRBV20-1, with D perhaps TRBD1 or TRBD2 (5 bases each). Germline CDR1 is DFQATT and CDR2 is SNEGSKA (reference sequence). Trimming cost V 6 bases and J 0 bases, with 14 bases left between them. The CDR3 is 14 residues long. In DNA form, the CDR3 reads TGCAGTGCACGAGGGGTAGTGTACCAAGAGACCCAGTACTTC. Encoded protein: CSARGVVYQETQYF.

The chain employs TRBV6-1 and TRBJ2-2, with D possibly being TRBD2 (7 bases). Trimming removed 1 base from V and 6 bases from J, with 15 bases in between. Germline V gene lookup returns CDR1 MNHNS and CDR2 SASEGT. This CDR3 has 16 amino acids. CDR3 residues: CASSEGTGGPAGELFF. CDR3 sequence (DNA): TGTGCCAGCAGTGAAGGTACCGGGGGGCCGGCCGGGGAGCTGTTTTTT.

The chain recombines TRBV7-9 with TRBJ1-4; 8 nucleotides agree with TRBD1. The length of the CDR3 is 13 residues. With 4 bases clipped from V and 8 bases from J, the junction kept 3 bases outside the gene matches. The germline V gene has CDR1 SEHNR and CDR2 FQNEAQ (reference sequence). CDR3 in DNA: TGTGCCAGCAGCTCGGGACAGGCAGAAAAACTGTTTTTT. It translates to CASSSGQAEKLFF.

The CDR3 coding sequence is TGTGCCAGCAGTTGGAATAGCGGGGGCACCGGGGAGCTGTTTTTT. Residues: CASSWNSGGTGELFF. The V gene is TRBV6-5, the J gene TRBJ2-2; 9 nucleotides match TRBD2. The CDR3 has 15 residues. With V trimmed by 4 bases and J by 4 bases, 4 bases remained unmatched. Germline V gene sequence: CDR1 MNHEY, CDR2 SVGAGI.

This clonotype was picked up one time. The chain is built from TRBV20-1 and TRBJ2-7; 11 nucleotides align to TRBD2. V was pared by 0 bases and J by 8 bases, with 18 bases of the junction left unmatched. The CDR3 is made up of 18 amino acids. CDR1 is DFQATT and CDR2 is SNEGSKA in the germline V gene (reference sequence). The CDR3 loop is CSARDLTGSGGAYGKQYF. CDR3 nucleotides: TGCAGTGCTAGAGATCTCACGGGTAGCGGGGGGGCCTACGGCAAGCAGTACTTC.